This T cell receptor beta chain was sequenced during a study of cytomegalovirus exposure and HLA in healthy donors. It was with 60 Vbeta and 13 Jbeta primers that the PCR ran. Generated by immunoSEQ multiplex PCR, the TCRdb table keeps only in-frame clones and is missing some. The sample consists of 100,000 or so clones, about four fifths of them appearing once. This clone has just one count. Its antigen is currently unknown. The germline V gene encodes CDR1 KGHSH and CDR2 LQKENI. The CDR3 sequence is 14 residues long. V dropped 0 bases and J dropped 3 bases, with 9 bases sitting between them. Whole-study findings and limits: Data from an earlier analysis indicated that most TCR beta V segments were productive either about 87% or about 30% of the time.

Sequenced sample: PBMCs. The sequence derives from a man aged 25-45 years in good health and CMV-seronegative. The chain uses TRBV18 and TRBJ2-7, with D unresolved. In nucleotides, the CDR3 is TGTGCCAGCTCACCACCGTCAGGTAACTACGAGCAGTACTTC. Translation: CASSPPSGNYEQYF.